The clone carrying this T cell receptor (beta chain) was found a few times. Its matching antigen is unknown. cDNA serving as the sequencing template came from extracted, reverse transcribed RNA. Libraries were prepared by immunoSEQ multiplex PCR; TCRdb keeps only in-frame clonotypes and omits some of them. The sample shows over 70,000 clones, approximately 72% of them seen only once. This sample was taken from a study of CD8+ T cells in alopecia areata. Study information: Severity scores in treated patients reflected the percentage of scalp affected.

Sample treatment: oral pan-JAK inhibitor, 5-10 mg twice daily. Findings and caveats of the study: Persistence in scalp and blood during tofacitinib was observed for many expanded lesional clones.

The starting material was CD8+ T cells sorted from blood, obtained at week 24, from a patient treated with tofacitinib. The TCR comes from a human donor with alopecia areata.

The CDR3 loop is CASSKVGDTQYF. CDR3 sequence (DNA): TGTGCCAGCAGTAAGGTGGGAGATACGCAGTATTTT. The chain joins TRBV25-1 to TRBJ2-3; the D is unclear. The germline gives CDR1 MGHDK, CDR2 SYGVNS. The CDR3 contains 12 residues. V was trimmed by 5 bases and J by 5 bases, leaving 8 bases between them.